The entry below describes one TCR beta chain. Profiled with immunoSEQ multiplex PCR; TCRdb holds only in-frame clones, not every one. The profile shows 95,000 to 150,000 clones, approximately 90% of them singletons. The record originates from a study of T cell responses to AZD1222 COVID-19 vaccine. The V end was cut by 3 bases, the J end by 0 bases, with 8 bases between. The CDR3 is 15 amino acids. CDR1 and CDR2 from the germline V gene are MDHEN and SYDVKM. This TCR was sampled from an adult in good health. Sequences were derived from peripheral blood, sampled on day 0 of AZD1222 vaccination. V gene TRBV28 combines with J gene TRBJ2-2; D perhaps matches TRBD2 (5 bases). The CDR3 region has the DNA TGTGCCAGCAGTTTTCGCGGGCCGAACACCGGGGAGCTGTTTTTT. It translates to CASSFRGPNTGELFF.